The next 2 T cell receptor beta chains were all read from a single sample in a study of blood T cells in healthy people across ages. Sample-barcoded 5' priming and a J-beta primer mix drove a second PCR of roughly 7 to 11 cycles. TCRdb fed the 5' RACE reads into MiXCR, producing one record per CDR3 protein. The sample holds 1,800,000 or so distinct CDR3 sequences, more than 35% seen once. Sequencing was performed on blood. The receptors derive from a human donor in good health.

This clonotype was found a few times. The chain joins TRBV7-2 to TRBJ2-4, with 13 bases fitting TRBD2. TRBJ2-7 matches the DNA end more closely, so the J call is doubtful. The length of the CDR3 is 16 residues. Looked up from germline, CDR1 is SGHTA and CDR2 is FQGNSA. The CDR3: CASSLIGLAGAYEQYF. The DNA for the CDR3 is TGTGCCAGCAGCTTAATCGGACTAGCGGGGGCCTACGAGCAGTACTTC.

This clonotype appeared many times. V and J are TRBV20-1 and TRBJ1-2; D is ambiguous. This CDR3 is 13 amino acids long. Germline CDR1 DFQATT, CDR2 SNEGSKA (reference sequence). V lost 3 bases, J lost 6 bases, and 14 bases lay in between. The CDR3 sequence: CSASVARINGYTF. For the CDR3, the DNA is TGCAGTGCTAGCGTCGCCAGGATAAATGGCTACACCTTC.